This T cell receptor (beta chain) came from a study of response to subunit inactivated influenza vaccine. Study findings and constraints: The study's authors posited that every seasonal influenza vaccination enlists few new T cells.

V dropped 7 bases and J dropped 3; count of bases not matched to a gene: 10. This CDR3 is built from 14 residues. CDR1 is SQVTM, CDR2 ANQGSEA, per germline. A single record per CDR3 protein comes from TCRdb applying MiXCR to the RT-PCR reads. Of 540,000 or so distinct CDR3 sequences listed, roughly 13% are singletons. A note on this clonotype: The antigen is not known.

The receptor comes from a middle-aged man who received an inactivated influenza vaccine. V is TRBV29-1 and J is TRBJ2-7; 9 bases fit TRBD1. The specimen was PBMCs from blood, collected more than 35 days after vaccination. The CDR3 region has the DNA TGCAGCGCATTTATCCCGGGACAGGGCTACGAGCAGTACTTC. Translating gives CSAFIPGQGYEQYF.